The sequence of this T cell receptor (beta chain) was determined in a study of cytomegalovirus exposure and HLA in healthy donors. Turning to the study itself: Of the donors genotyped, several hundred in all, around 77% fell in the Caucasian-associated ancestry cluster.

CDR1 is GTSNPN, CDR2 SVGIG, per germline (reference sequence). V lost 2 bases and J lost 4, with 11 bases in between. This CDR3 is built from 13 residues. A few counts support this clone. What it binds is unknown. Study-wide findings and caveats: CMV antigen specificity was confirmed in vitro for a few CMV-associated chains. Among TCR sequences, most were rare, though some public TCRs appeared in many donors. A later analysis linked a missense variant in DCLRE1C to the trimming of TCR beta V and J genes.

PCR involved 60 Vbeta and 13 Jbeta primers. Clones were sequenced by immunoSEQ multiplex PCR, and TCRdb holds only the in-frame ones, with some missing. Altogether about 110,000 clones are present, over 15% being singletons, with the ten largest covering under 2.5%. This rearrangement joins TRBV30 to TRBJ1-1; unclear D gene. Sequencing was performed on PBMCs. The TCR was taken from a woman in her late teens or twenties in good health and CMV-seronegative. The CDR3 spells CAWSNRGSTEAFF. The CDR3, as DNA: TGTGCCTGGAGTAACAGAGGGAGCACTGAAGCTTTCTTT. Full variable domain (outside the CDR3, taken from reference TRBV30 and TRBJ1-1): SQTIHQWPATLVQPVGSPLSLECTVEGTSNPNLYWYRQAAGRGLQLLFYSVGIGQISSEVPQNLSASRPQDRQFILSSKKLLLSDSGFYLCAWSNRGSTEAFFGQGTRLTVV.